The rows below give T cell receptor beta chains drawn from one sample of a study of T-cell memory formation after mild COVID-19. TCRdb ran MiXCR on the 5' RACE reads and lists one entry per CDR3 protein. The sample has about 200,000 distinct CDR3 sequences, about a sixth seen once. Material for sequencing was PBMCs or a T cell subset sorted from them (not recorded which). These receptor sequences come from an adult woman who had mild COVID-19 (a few samples of this study predate the infection). Cell type and time point are not known. CDR3s leave out the opening cysteine and the closing phenylalanine or tryptophan.

J gene | V gene | CDR3 protein
TRBJ2-5 | TRBV2 | ASSGGRVQETQY
TRBJ2-5 | TRBV11-2 | ASSPWRPWTSGSRRQETQY
TRBJ2-7 | TRBV6-5 | ASSSGSLSYEQY
TRBJ2-2 | TRBV7-2 | GLGGGFGELF
TRBJ2-5 | TRBV2 | ASSEARQETQY
TRBJ2-1 | TRBV7-2 | ASSLARTYNNEQF
TRBJ1-2 | TRBV28 | ASTTGPYGYT
TRBJ2-7 | TRBV9 | ASSFGQGSGEQY
TRBJ2-5 | TRBV6-5 | ASLPVHTGGGTQY
TRBJ2-3 | TRBV7-9 | ASSLGGGEGDTQY
TRBJ2-7 | TRBV27 | ASSPDRAYEQY
TRBJ1-5 | TRBV24-1 | ATSDSGQGYQPQH
TRBJ2-3 | TRBV24-1 | ATSQAGDPTDTQY
TRBJ2-1 | TRBV5-1 | ASSWGGGSYNEQF
TRBJ2-4 | TRBV4-1 | ASSQPRGLAGGLLNIQY
TRBJ2-1 | TRBV5-1 | ASSLVPRTASYNEQF
TRBJ1-1 | TRBV6-5 | ASSTGGGKNTEAF
TRBJ1-1 | TRBV14 | ASSQAGAITEAF